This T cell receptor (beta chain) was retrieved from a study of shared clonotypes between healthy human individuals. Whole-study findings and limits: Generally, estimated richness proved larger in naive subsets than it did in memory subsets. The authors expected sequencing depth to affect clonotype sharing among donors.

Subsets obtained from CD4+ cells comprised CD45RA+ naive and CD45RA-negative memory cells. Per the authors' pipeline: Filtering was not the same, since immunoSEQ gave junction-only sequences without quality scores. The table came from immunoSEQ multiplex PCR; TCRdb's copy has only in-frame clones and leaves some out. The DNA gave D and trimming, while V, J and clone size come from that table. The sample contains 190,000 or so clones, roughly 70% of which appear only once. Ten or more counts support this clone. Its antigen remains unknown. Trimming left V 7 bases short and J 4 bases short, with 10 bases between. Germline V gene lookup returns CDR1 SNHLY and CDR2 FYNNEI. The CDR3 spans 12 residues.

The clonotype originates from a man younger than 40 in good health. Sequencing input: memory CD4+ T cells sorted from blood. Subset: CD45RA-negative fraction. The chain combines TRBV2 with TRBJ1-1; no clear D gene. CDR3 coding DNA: TGTGCCAGCACCGATGATAGCACTGAAGCTTTCTTT. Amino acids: CASTDDSTEAFF.